One and the same sample provided the 23 T cell receptor beta chains below, sequenced in a study of blood T cell repertoires in COVID-19. Using immunoSEQ multiplex PCR, the repertoire was profiled, and TCRdb retains in-frame clones only, with some absent. The sample has around 150,000 clones, 85% to 90% seen once. The sequencing sample was made of peripheral blood. The receptors originated from a woman aged 55 to 70 with active COVID-19.

The genes are TRBV7-6 and TRBJ2-3, with 9 bases that match TRBD2. After removal of 5 bases from V and 2 bases from J, the junction contained 8 bases not matched to a gene. The CDR3 covers 16 residues. Looked up from germline, CDR1 is SGHVS and CDR2 is FNYEAQ. The CDR3 loop is CASSPYSGSNTDTQYF. CDR3 DNA sequence: TGTGCCAGCAGCCCCTATAGCGGGAGCAACACAGATACGCAGTATTTT.

This clone is a singleton in its sample. The rearrangement uses TRBV7-2 and TRBJ1-2; 8 nucleotides align to TRBD1. The CDR3 contains 17 residues. Germline loops: CDR1 SGHTA, CDR2 FQGNSA. J was trimmed by 0 bases and V by 0 bases; bases with no gene match: 6. In DNA, the CDR3 is TGTGCCAGCAGCTTAGCTTACAGACAGGGGACTAACTATGGCTACACCTTC. Its protein is CASSLAYRQGTNYGYTF.

This clone was counted only a few times. The genes are TRBV6-1 and TRBJ1-6, with D uncertain. V lost 1 base to trimming and J lost 8 bases, with 3 bases between them. The CDR3 length is 12 residues. The germline V gene has CDR1 MNHNS and CDR2 SASEGT. The CDR3 nucleotides are TGTGCCAGCAGTGAAGGCGATTCACCCCTCCACTTT. Encoded protein: CASSEGDSPLHF.

This clone was seen a handful of times. The junction does not match germline at one end; this may be a read error. This chain links TRBV18 with TRBJ1-1; D possibly corresponds to TRBD1 (5 bases). CDR1 and CDR2 from the germline V gene are KGHSH and LQKENI. This CDR3 is 16 amino acids long. CDR3 region: CASSPLGAGTNTEAFF. The CDR3 DNA is TGTGCCAGCTCTCCACTTGGGGCGGGAACGAACACTGAAGCTTTCTTT.

On this clone itself: In the same sample, other DNA sequences code for this CDR3. V is TRBV5-1 and J is TRBJ2-7; D is unclear. V was clipped by 0 bases and J by 0 bases, with 4 bases between them. The CDR3 has 13 residues. Per the germline V gene, CDR1 is SGHRS and CDR2 is YFSETQ. The CDR3 is CASSLGSSYEQYF. The DNA of the CDR3 is TGCGCCAGCAGCTTGGGCAGCTCCTACGAGCAGTACTTC.

This chain connects TRBV4-2 to TRBJ2-1; D not certain. The germline CDR1 and CDR2 sequences are LGHNA and YNFKEQ. The CDR3 is 16 residues long. V was clipped by 0 bases and J by 4 bases, with 13 bases between them. CDR3 sequence: CASSQEVSSPYNEQFF. CDR3 DNA: TGTGCCAGCAGCCAAGAGGTTAGTAGCCCATACAATGAGCAGTTCTTC.

This sequence joins TRBV5-6 and TRBJ2-7; 7 bases are a match to TRBD2. This CDR3 has 15 amino acids. CDR1 and CDR2 (germline): SGHDT, YYEEEE. V lost 4 bases and J lost 0; bases outside the gene matches: 7. This CDR3 is CASSLGPSGSYEQYF. The CDR3 region has the DNA TGTGCCAGCAGCCTAGGGCCTAGCGGCTCCTACGAGCAGTACTTC.

Regarding this clone: Germline is not matched at one junction end, which may reflect a read error. This chain links TRBV4-1 with TRBJ1-1; D is uncertain. Germline V lookup: CDR1 MGHRA, CDR2 YSYEKL. There are 17 residues in the CDR3. CDR3 sequence: CASTQGLLQWKDTEAFF. The CDR3 DNA reads as TGCGCCAGCACCCAAGGCCTCCTACAGTGGAAAGACACTGAAGCTTTCTTT.

The chain recombines TRBV11-3 with TRBJ2-3; weak D call: TRBD1 (6 bases). The CDR3 extends over 15 amino acids. Germline V CDR1 and CDR2: SGHNT, YENEEA. Trimming cost V 6 bases and J 1 base, with 14 bases left between them. CDR3 in amino acids: CASSQGSVGTDTQYF. Here the CDR3 DNA reads TGTGCCAGCAGTCAGGGGTCGGTGGGCACAGATACGCAGTATTTT. The variable domain in full, completed from reference TRBV11-3 and TRBJ2-3, reads EAGVVQSPRYKIIEKKQPVAFWCNPISGHNTLYWYLQNLGQGPELLIRYENEEAVDDSQLPKDRFSAERLKGVDSTLKIQPAELGDSAVYLCASSQGSVGTDTQYFGPGTRLTVL.

The chain has TRBV7-6 and TRBJ2-4, with TRBD2 as a possible D gene (5 bases). This CDR3 is 15 amino acids long. V was pared by 1 base and J by 9 bases, with 16 bases between. Germline CDR1 SGHVS, CDR2 FNYEAQ. The CDR3 protein is CASSLGSGYRGIQYF. The CDR3 DNA is TGTGCCAGCAGCTTAGGTTCGGGATATCGGGGCATTCAGTACTTC.

The chain employs TRBV29-1 and TRBJ2-5; 7 positions match TRBD1. The J segment lost 2 bases and the V segment lost 7 bases, leaving 7 bases of the junction unmatched. Per the germline V gene, CDR1 is SQVTM and CDR2 is ANQGSEA. This CDR3 is 13 amino acids long. CDR3 loop: CSAYYRGQETQYF. For the CDR3, the DNA is TGCAGCGCCTATTACAGGGGACAAGAGACCCAGTACTTC.

V and J are TRBV9 and TRBJ2-7; TRBD2 matches 8 bases. The CDR3 is 15 amino acids. Germline V CDR1 and CDR2: SGDLS, YYNGEE. The V and J ends lost 4 bases and 6 bases, in that order; junction bases with no gene match: 12. CDR3 region: CASSPLPSGYSEQYF. The CDR3 DNA sequence: TGTGCCAGCAGCCCCCTCCCTAGCGGGTACTCCGAGCAGTACTTC.

The V gene is TRBV14, the J gene TRBJ2-7; maybe TRBD2 (5 bases). The V gene lost 1 base and the J gene lost 12 bases, with 22 bases spanning the gap. The CDR3 totals 15 residues. Per germline, CDR1 SGHDN and CDR2 FVKESK. The CDR3 nucleotides read TGTGCCAGCAGCCAAGGACAAGCCGAGGGCAGCCGGGGGTACTTC. Its protein product is CASSQGQAEGSRGYF. Full variable domain (missing parts from reference TRBV14 and TRBJ2-7): EAGVTQFPSHSVIEKGQTVTLRCDPISGHDNLYWYRRVMGKEIKFLLHFVKESKQDESGMPNNRFLAERTGGTYSTLKVQPAELEDSGVYFCASSQGQAEGSRGYFGPGTRLTVT.

The rearrangement uses TRBV7-3 and TRBJ2-3, with 7 bases that match TRBD2. Losses at the gene ends were 6 bases for V and 4 bases for J; bases not matched to a gene: 7. Germline V gene lookup returns CDR1 SGHTA and CDR2 FQGTGA. The CDR3 consists of 14 residues. CDR3 sequence: CASRASAGADTQYF. The CDR3 DNA follows: TGTGCCAGCAGGGCGTCCGCGGGAGCAGATACGCAGTATTTT.

The chain carries TRBV2 and TRBJ2-1; TRBD1 is a possible D gene (5 bases). Germline-derived CDR1 and CDR2 are SNHLY and FYNNEI. This CDR3 comprises 17 residues. V lost 0 bases, J lost 2 bases, and 14 bases lay in between. This CDR3 reads CASSEARGQGPYNEQFF. CDR3 nucleotides: TGTGCCAGCAGTGAAGCGCGAGGTCAGGGCCCCTACAATGAGCAGTTCTTC.

This clone was detected only a few times. The CDR3 region is CASSSRETQYF. The CDR3 DNA sequence: TGTGCCAGCAGCTCGAGGGAGACCCAGTACTTC. The chain couples TRBV12-3 or TRBV12-4 to TRBJ2-5; D call uncertain. Deletions cut 6 bases from V and 5 bases from J, with 7 bases between. CDR3 length: 11 amino acids.

The gene calls are TRBV5-1 and TRBJ1-5, with a tentative D call TRBD1 (5 bases). CDR3 length: 15 residues. V was pared by 7 bases and J by 2 bases, with 16 bases between. Germline assignment: CDR1 SGHRS and CDR2 YFSETQ. CDR3 bases: TGCGCCAGCTCCCCGGGAGGGGTGGGCAATCAGCCCCAGCATTTT. Amino acids: CASSPGGVGNQPQHF.

The V gene is TRBV28, the J gene TRBJ2-7; tentatively, D is TRBD1 (5 bases). The germline gives CDR1 MDHEN, CDR2 SYDVKM. This CDR3 comprises 15 residues. Trimming left V 2 bases short and J 1 base short, with 12 bases between. The CDR3 sequence is CASSLRGGQSYEQYF. CDR3 nucleotides: TGTGCCAGCAGTTTAAGGGGTGGGCAGTCCTACGAGCAGTACTTC.

This chain connects TRBV9 to TRBJ1-1; D perhaps matches TRBD1 (5 bases). V was pared by 4 bases and J by 1 base, with 17 bases between. The germline V gene encodes CDR1 SGDLS and CDR2 YYNGEE. The CDR3 extends over 16 amino acids. The CDR3 sequence: CASSPRGGRANTEAFF. The DNA of the CDR3 is TGTGCCAGCAGCCCCCGGGGGGGGAGAGCGAACACTGAAGCTTTCTTT.

The V gene is TRBV3-1 (or the pseudogene TRBV3-2), the J gene TRBJ2-5; 12 bases are a match to TRBD1. Germline lookup yields CDR1 LGHDT and CDR2 YNNKEL (reference sequence). The CDR3 spans 14 residues. J was trimmed by 5 bases and V by 4 bases; bases with no gene match: 2. CDR3 DNA sequence: TGTGCCAGCAGCCCCGGGACAGGGGGCGAGACCCAGTACTTC. Its protein product is CASSPGTGGETQYF.

In its sample, this clone was seen once. The junction and the germline gene differ at one end; a read error may be behind it. CDR3 DNA: TGTGCCAGCAGCTTCGTGGGGGCGCCTAAGGAAAAACTGTTTTTT. Protein: CASSFVGAPKEKLFF. The genes are TRBV5-8 and TRBJ1-4, with TRBD1 as a possible D gene (6 bases). The CDR3 is 15 residues long. The V gene's germline CDR1 is SGHTS and CDR2 YDEGEE.

The chain carries TRBV7-3 and TRBJ2-3; 9 bases match TRBD1. This CDR3 has 16 residues. The germline gives CDR1 SGHTA, CDR2 FQGTGA. Trimming cost V 6 bases and J 1 base; bases outside gene matches: 8. This chain's CDR3 is CASSSDRGVGTDTQYF. CDR3 DNA: TGTGCCAGCAGTTCTGACAGGGGGGTGGGCACAGATACGCAGTATTTT.

CDR3: CASSLVRDSLRDTQYF. Here the CDR3 DNA reads TGTGCCAGCAGTTTGGTCCGGGACTCACTCAGGGATACGCAGTATTTT. The chain carries TRBV28 and TRBJ2-3; a possible D gene is TRBD2 (6 bases). Trimming shortened V by 3 bases and J by 6 bases, and 19 bases separated the two germline ends. Germline lookup yields CDR1 MDHEN and CDR2 SYDVKM. This CDR3 is 16 amino acids long.